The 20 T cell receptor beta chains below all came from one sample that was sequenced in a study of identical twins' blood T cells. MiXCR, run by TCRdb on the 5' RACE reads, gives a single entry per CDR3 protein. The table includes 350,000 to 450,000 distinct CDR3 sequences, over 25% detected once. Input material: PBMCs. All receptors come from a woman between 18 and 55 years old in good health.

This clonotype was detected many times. In DNA form, the CDR3 reads TGTGCCAGCAGCAGAGGTCCAGGGATGGATGAAAAACTGTTTTTT. Translation gives CASSRGPGMDEKLFF. The gene calls are TRBV7-9 and TRBJ1-4; weak D call: TRBD1 (5 bases). Germline V gene sequence: CDR1 SEHNR, CDR2 FQNEAQ (reference sequence). The V gene lost 5 bases and the J gene lost 6 bases, with 16 bases spanning the gap. The length of the CDR3 is 15 residues.

The CDR3: CASSLAAASANEQFF. The CDR3 DNA reads as TGTGCCAGCAGCTTAGCGGCGGCTAGCGCCAATGAGCAGTTCTTC. This chain links TRBV7-2 with TRBJ2-1; TRBD2 is a possible D gene (6 bases). The CDR3 length is 15 residues. V was clipped by 0 bases and J by 6 bases, with 12 bases between them. Germline lookup yields CDR1 SGHTA and CDR2 FQGNSA.

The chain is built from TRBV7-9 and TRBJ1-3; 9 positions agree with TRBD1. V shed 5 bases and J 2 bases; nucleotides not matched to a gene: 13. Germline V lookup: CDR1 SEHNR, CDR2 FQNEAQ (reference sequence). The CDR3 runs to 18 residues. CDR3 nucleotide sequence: TGTGCCAGCAGCATGGGACAGGGAGAGAGGTTAACTGGAAACACCATATATTTT. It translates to CASSMGQGERLTGNTIYF.

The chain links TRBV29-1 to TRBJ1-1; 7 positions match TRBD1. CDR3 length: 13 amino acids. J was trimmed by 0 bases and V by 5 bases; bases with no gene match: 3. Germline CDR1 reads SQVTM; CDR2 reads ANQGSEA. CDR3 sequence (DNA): TGCAGCGTTAGGGGACAGATGAACACTGAAGCTTTCTTT. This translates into CSVRGQMNTEAFF.

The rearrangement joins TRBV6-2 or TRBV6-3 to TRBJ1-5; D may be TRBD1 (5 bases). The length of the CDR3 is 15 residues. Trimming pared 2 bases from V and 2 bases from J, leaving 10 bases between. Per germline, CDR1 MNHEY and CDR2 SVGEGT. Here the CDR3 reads CASSYVTTGNQPQHF. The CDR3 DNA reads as TGTGCCAGCAGTTACGTAACGACAGGCAATCAGCCCCAGCATTTT.

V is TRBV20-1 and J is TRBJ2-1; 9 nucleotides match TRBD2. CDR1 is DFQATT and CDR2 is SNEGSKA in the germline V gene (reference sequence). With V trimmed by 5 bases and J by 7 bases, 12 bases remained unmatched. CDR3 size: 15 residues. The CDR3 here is CSAHLSGRGGNEQFF. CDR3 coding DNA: TGCAGTGCTCACCTTAGCGGGAGAGGAGGTAATGAGCAGTTCTTC.

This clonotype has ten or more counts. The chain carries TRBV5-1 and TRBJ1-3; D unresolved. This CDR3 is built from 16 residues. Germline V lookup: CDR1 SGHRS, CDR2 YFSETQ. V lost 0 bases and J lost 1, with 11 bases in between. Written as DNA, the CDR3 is TGCGCCAGCAGCTTGGGAGGGTTCGCATCTGGAAACACCATATATTTT. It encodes CASSLGGFASGNTIYF.

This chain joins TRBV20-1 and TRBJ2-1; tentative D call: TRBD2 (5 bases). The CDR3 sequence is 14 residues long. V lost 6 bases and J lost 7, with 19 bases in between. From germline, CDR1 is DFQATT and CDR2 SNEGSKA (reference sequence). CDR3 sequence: CSAFIRERLNEQFF. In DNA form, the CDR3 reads TGCAGTGCCTTTATCCGGGAACGGTTGAATGAGCAGTTCTTC.

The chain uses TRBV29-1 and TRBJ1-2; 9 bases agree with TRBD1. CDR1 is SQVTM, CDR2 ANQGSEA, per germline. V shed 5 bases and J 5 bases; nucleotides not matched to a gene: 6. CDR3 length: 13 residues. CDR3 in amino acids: CSVRSDRGYGYTF. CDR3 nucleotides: TGCAGCGTTCGATCGGACAGGGGTTATGGCTACACCTTC.

CDR3 sequence reads: CSVEINEAFF. DNA of the CDR3: TGCAGCGTTGAAATTAATGAAGCTTTCTTT. V is TRBV29-1 and J is TRBJ1-1; D not resolved. This CDR3 is built from 10 residues. Germline V gene sequence: CDR1 SQVTM, CDR2 ANQGSEA. The V and J ends lost 2 bases and 7 bases respectively, with 5 bases between them.

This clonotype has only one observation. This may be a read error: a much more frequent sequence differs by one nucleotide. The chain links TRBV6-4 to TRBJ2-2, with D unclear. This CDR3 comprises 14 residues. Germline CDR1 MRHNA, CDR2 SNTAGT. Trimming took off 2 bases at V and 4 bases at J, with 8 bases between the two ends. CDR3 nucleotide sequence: TGTGCCAGCAGTGACGACTCACTCACCGGGGAGCTGTTTTTT. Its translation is CASSDDSLTGELFF.

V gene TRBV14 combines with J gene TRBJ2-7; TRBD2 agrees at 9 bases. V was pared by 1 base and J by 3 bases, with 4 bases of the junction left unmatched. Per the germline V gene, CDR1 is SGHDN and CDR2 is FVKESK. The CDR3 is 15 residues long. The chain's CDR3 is CASSQASGAFYEQYF. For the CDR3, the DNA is TGTGCCAGCAGCCAAGCTAGCGGGGCCTTCTACGAGCAGTACTTC.

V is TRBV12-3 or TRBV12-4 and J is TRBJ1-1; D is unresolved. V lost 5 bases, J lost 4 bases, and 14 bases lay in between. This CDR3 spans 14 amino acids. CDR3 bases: TGTGCCAGCAGTAGTGACACCCGGAGCACTGAAGCTTTCTTT. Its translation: CASSSDTRSTEAFF.

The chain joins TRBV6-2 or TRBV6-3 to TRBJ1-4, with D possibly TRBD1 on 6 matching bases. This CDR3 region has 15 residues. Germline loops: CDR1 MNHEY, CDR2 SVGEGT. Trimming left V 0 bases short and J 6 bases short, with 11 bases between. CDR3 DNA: TGTGCCAGCAGTTACTCGACAGGTCGGGATGAAAAACTGTTTTTT. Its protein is CASSYSTGRDEKLFF.

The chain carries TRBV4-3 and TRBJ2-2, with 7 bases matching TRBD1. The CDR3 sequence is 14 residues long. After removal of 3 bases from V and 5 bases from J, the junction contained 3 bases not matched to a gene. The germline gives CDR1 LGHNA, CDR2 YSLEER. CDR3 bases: TGCGCCAGCAGCCATACAGGGGTTACCGGGGAGCTGTTTTTT. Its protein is CASSHTGVTGELFF.

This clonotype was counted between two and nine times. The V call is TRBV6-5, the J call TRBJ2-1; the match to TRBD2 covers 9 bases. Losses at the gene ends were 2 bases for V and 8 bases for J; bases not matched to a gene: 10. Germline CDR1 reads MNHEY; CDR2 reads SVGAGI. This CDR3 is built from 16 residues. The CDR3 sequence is CASSYDGGGAGYEQFF. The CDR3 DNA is TGTGCCAGCAGTTACGACGGCGGGGGGGCCGGTTATGAGCAGTTCTTC.

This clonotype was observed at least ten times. The CDR3 sequence is CASSNRAQTPGNQPQHF. The CDR3 DNA reads TGTGCCAGCAGCAATCGGGCCCAGACACCGGGCAATCAGCCCCAGCATTTT. The V gene is TRBV21-1, the J gene TRBJ1-5. TRBV21-1 is classified as a pseudogene. The length of the CDR3 is 17 residues.

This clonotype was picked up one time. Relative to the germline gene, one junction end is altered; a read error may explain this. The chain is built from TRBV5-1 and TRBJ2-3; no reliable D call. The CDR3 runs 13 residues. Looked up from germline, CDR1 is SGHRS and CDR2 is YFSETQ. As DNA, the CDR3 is TGCACCAGCAGCCTTCAGATAGAGGATACGCAGTATTTT. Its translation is CTSSLQIEDTQYF.

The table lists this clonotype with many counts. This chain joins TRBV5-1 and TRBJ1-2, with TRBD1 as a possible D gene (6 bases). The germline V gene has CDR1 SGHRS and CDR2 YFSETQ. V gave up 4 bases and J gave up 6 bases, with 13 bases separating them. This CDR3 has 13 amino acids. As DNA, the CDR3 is TGCGCCAGCAGCACCACAGGGAACGATGGCTACACCTTC. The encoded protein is CASSTTGNDGYTF.

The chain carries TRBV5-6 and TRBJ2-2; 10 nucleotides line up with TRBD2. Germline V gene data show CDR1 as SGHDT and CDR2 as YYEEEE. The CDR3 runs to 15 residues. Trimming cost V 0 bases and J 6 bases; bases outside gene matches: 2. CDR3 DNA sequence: TGTGCCAGCAGCTTGGCCGGGACTAGCGCCGGGGAGCTGTTTTTT. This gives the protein CASSLAGTSAGELFF.